This T cell receptor beta chain was recorded in a study of siplizumab effects on memory and regulatory T cells. Findings and limits, study-wide: Sequences that were alloreactive and traceable to unstimulated CD4+ memory cells were significantly reduced by siplizumab.

Of note for this clone: Its antigen is unknown.

CDR1 is SQVTM, CDR2 ANQGSEA, per germline. The CDR3 runs 14 residues. V lost 3 bases, J lost 5 bases, and 8 bases stayed unmatched. Each sample had roughly 10^5 TCR templates assayed. The data were produced by immunoSEQ multiplex PCR, yet TCRdb's version contains in-frame clones alone and is incomplete. Here the sample spans 20,000 to 30,000 clones, around 80% being singletons. Sequenced input: memory CD4+ T cells sorted from blood. The sequence came from a human donor in good health. The chain uses TRBV29-1 and TRBJ2-3; 7 nucleotides match TRBD1. The CDR3 DNA reads TGCAGCGTTGATGTCAGGGGGTCGCGAGATACGCAGTATTTT. It is translated as CSVDVRGSRDTQYF.